This T cell receptor beta chain stems from a study of blood T cells in healthy people across ages (dated by TCRdb to the mid-2010s). For the study in its entirety: Template switching captured roughly one uniquely barcoded TCR beta cDNA molecule per two T cells in model experiments. Age-related changes in TCR beta repertoire diversity were measured in the study by deep sequencing normalized with unique cDNA molecular identifiers. Four age groups were formed from the donors: young (average about 16 years), middle-aged (just under 40), aged (about 68) and long-lived (82). Donors of different ages were randomly distributed across sequencing lanes to avoid experimental bias. The study analyzed two additional independent replicas of 1 million unique cDNA reads from the same blood draw for two donors, one aged 18 to 30 and one aged 80 or older. Paper-wide results and their limitations: The percentage of naive T cells measured by flow cytometry correlated strongly with observed TCR beta diversity. Compared with the aged group, the long-lived group had more naive CD4+ T cells, fewer expanded clones and increased TCR diversity, suggesting age selection. Because donor CMV infection status was unknown, age-related changes in expanded clonotypes were potentially confounded. Observed TCR beta diversity per million T cells fell roughly linearly with age, and a significant reduction was already apparent by age about 36. Estimates of total diversity from one million sequenced T cells were regarded as lower bounds and underestimates. Conclusive comparison of naive and antigen-experienced compartments was prevented by the profiling of bulk unsorted PBMCs.

Systemically healthy Caucasian individuals from Russia, 39 in total and aged 6 to 90 years, were included as donors. Each donor gave 8 to 10 milliliters of peripheral blood, collected into EDTA-treated Vacutainer tubes. PBMCs were isolated by Ficoll-Paque density-gradient centrifugation, with at least 6.5 million obtained per sample. Total RNA, at least 6 micrograms per sample, was extracted from PBMCs with Trizol reagent. The percentages of naive CD45RAhigh/CD27high T cells were determined by flow cytometry on a PBMC aliquot from every donor. Sequences ENHRY (CDR1) and SYGVKD (CDR2) are obtained from the germline V gene. There are 17 amino acids in the CDR3, from cysteine to phenylalanine inclusive. CDR3 DNA is the only sequence kept; it has 51 bases, read in frame from the first base. Library preparation was by 5' RACE. Sequencing used an Illumina HiSeq 2500. A second PCR of about 7 to 12 cycles was run with a J-beta primer mix and a sample-barcoded 5' primer. A template-switch 5' adaptor carrying 12 random nucleotides introduced a unique molecular identifier onto each TCR beta cDNA molecule. Each sample yielded at least 2.5 million CDR3-containing paired-end reads. All of the RNA was converted into first-strand cDNA using the Mint cDNA synthesis kit, with a TRBC-specific oligonucleotide serving as the primer. All cDNA was treated with uracil-DNA glycosylase and then went through a first 18-cycle PCR with the universal primers M1SS and BC2_uni_R. Per the authors' processing: Normalization of each sample was performed by random selection of 1 million high-quality reads, each carrying a distinct molecular identifier. Instead of being binned into consensus sequences, reads with shared molecular identifiers were discarded. CDR3 identification, clonotype clustering and error correction used MiTCR with a Q25 quality threshold and the strictest error-elimination algorithm. Lower-bound total TCR beta diversity was estimated with a nonparametric unseen species model using Euler transformation. In-frame beta chains were kept once TCRdb had trimmed the public reads at Q25 with fastp and called clones with MiXCR. Every distinct CDR3 protein forms one entry, paired with its most common genes and DNA. The V and J calls and clone size are TCRdb's, not the authors'. Across this sample there are about 1.8 million distinct CDR3 sequences, with around half seen only once. The biggest ten clones account for over 2% of the sample.

A remark on this clonotype: There is no known antigen for this receptor. At one end, the junction sequence differs from germline, possibly due to a read error.

The sequence joins TRBV10-3 to TRBJ1-5; 7 bases in between match TRBD1. This receptor was obtained from a woman aged 40 to 55 in good health. The sample taken for sequencing was blood. The DNA sequence follows: TGTGCCATCAGTAAGTCCTTAGGGGGCGGCGATTATCAGCCCCAGCATTTT. Its translation reads: CAISKSLGGGDYQPQHF.